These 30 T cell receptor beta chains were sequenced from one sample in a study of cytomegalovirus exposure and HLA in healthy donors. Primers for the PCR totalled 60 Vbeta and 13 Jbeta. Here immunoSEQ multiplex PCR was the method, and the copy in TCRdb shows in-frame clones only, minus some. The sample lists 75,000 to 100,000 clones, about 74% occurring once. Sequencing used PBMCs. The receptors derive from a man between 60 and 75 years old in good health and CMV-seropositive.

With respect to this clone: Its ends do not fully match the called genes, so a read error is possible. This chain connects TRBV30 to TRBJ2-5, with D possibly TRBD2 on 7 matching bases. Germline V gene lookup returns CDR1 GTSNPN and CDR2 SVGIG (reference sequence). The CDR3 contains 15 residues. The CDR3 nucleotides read TGTGCCTGGAGTGTAAGGGCGGGGGCACAAGGGACCCAGTACTTC. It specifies CAWSVRAGAQGTQYF. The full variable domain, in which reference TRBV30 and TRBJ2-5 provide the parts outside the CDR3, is SQTIHQWPATLVQPVGSPLSLECTVEGTSNPNLYWYRQAAGRGLQLLFYSVGIGQISSEVPQNLSASRPQDRQFILSSKKLLLSDSGFYLCAWSVRAGAQGTQYFGPGTRLLVL.

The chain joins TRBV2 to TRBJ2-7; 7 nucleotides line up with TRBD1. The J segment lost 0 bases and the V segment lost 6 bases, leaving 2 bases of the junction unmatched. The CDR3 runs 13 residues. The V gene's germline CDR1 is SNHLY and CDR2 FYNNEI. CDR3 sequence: CASRQGSSYEQYF. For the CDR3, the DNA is TGTGCCAGCAGACAGGGGAGCTCCTACGAGCAGTACTTC.

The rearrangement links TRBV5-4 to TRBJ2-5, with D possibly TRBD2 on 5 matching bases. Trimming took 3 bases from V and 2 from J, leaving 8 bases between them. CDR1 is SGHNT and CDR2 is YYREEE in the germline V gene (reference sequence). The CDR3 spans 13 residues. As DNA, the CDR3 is TGTGCCAGCAGCTCCCCGGGGCAAGAGACCCAGTACTTC. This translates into CASSSPGQETQYF. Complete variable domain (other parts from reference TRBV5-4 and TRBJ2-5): ETGVTQSPTHLIKTRGQQVTLRCSSQSGHNTVSWYQQALGQGPQFIFQYYREEENGRGNFPPRFSGLQFPNYSSELNVNALELDDSALYLCASSSPGQETQYFGPGTRLLVL.

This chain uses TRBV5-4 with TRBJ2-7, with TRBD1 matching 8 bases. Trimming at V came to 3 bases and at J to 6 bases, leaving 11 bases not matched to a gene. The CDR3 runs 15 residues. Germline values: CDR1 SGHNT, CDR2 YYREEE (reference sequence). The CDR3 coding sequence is TGTGCCAGCAGCTACGGACAGGGACTCTCGAGCGAGCAGTACTTC. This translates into CASSYGQGLSSEQYF.

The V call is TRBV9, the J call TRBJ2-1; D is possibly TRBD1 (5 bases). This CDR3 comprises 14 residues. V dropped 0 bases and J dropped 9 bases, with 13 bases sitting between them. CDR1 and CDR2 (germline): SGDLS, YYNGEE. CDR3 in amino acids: CASSVVQEKGEQFF. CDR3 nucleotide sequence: TGTGCCAGCAGCGTAGTACAGGAGAAGGGTGAGCAGTTCTTC.

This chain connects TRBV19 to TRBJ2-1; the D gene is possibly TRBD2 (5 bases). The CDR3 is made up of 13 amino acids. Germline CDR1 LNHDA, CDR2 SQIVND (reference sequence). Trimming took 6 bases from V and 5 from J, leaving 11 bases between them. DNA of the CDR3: TGTGCCAGTAGCACGGGGATTCACAATGAGCAGTTCTTC. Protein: CASSTGIHNEQFF.

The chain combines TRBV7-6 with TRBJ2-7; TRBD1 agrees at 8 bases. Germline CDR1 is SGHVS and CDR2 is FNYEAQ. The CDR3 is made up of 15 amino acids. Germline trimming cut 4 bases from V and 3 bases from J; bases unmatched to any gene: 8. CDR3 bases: TGTGCCAGCAGCTCCCTTCAGGGGGCTGGCTACGAGCAGTACTTC. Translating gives CASSSLQGAGYEQYF.

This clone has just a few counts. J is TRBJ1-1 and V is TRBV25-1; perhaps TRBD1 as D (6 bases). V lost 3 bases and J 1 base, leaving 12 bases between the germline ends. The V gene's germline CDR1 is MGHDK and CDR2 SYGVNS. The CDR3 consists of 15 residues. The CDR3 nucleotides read TGTGCCAGCAGTGATTTATGGACAGCGAACACTGAAGCTTTCTTT. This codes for CASSDLWTANTEAFF.

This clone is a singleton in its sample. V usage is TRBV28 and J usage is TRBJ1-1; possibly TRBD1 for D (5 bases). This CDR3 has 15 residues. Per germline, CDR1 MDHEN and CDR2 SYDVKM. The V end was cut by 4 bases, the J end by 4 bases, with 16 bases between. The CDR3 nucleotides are TGTGCCAGCAGTTCCCTCGGGGGATTGGGCACTGAAGCTTTCTTT. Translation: CASSSLGGLGTEAFF. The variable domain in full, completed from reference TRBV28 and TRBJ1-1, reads DVKVTQSSRYLVKRTGEKVFLECVQDMDHENMFWYRQDPGLGLRLIYFSYDVKMKEKGDIPEGYSVSREKKERFSLILESASTNQTSMYLCASSSLGGLGTEAFFGQGTRLTVV.

The CDR3 reads CASSPAGGPEYEQYF. CDR3 bases: TGTGCCAGCAGCCCAGCGGGGGGGCCGGAGTACGAGCAGTACTTC. The rearrangement links TRBV14 to TRBJ2-7, with 10 positions matching TRBD2. The CDR3 loop spans 15 amino acids. V was pared by 4 bases and J by 4 bases, with 7 bases of the junction left unmatched. Germline CDR1 is SGHDN and CDR2 is FVKESK.

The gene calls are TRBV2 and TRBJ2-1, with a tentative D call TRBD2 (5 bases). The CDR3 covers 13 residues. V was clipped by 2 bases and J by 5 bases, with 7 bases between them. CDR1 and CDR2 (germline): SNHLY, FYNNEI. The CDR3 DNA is TGTGCCAGCAGTGAATTGAGGGACAATGAGCAGTTCTTC. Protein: CASSELRDNEQFF. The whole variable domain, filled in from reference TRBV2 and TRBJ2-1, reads EPEVTQTPSHQVTQMGQEVILRCVPISNHLYFYWYRQILGQKVEFLVSFYNNEISEKSEIFDDQFSVERPDGSNFTLKIRSTKLEDSAMYFCASSELRDNEQFFGPGTRLTVL.

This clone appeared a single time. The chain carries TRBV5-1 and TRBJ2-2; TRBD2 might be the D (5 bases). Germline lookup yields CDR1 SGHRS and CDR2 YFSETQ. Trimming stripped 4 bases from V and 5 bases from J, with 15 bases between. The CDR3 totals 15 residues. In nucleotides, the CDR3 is TGCGCCAGCAGCCGAGACGGGATAACGACCGGGGAGCTGTTTTTT. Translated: CASSRDGITTGELFF. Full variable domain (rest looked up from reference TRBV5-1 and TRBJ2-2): KAGVTQTPRYLIKTRGQQVTLSCSPISGHRSVSWYQQTPGQGLQFLFEYFSETQRNKGNFPGRFSGRQFSNSRSEMNVSTLELGDSALYLCASSRDGITTGELFFGEGSRLTVL.

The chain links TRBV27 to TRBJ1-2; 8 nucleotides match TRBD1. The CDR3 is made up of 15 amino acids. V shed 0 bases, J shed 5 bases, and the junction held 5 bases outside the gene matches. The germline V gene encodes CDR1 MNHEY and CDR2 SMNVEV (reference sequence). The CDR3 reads CASSLSATGVYGYTF. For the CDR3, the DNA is TGTGCCAGCAGTTTATCCGCGACAGGGGTTTATGGCTACACCTTC.

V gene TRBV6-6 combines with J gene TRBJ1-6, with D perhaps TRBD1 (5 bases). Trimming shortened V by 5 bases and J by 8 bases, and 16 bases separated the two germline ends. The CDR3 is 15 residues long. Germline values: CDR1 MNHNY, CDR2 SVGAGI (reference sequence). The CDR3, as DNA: TGTGCCAGCAGTGACAACGGGGGATGGGATTCACCCCTCCACTTT. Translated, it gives CASSDNGGWDSPLHF.

DNA for the CDR3: TGTGCCAGCAGTGACGACAGGGGGGCGGACACTGAAGCTTTCTTT. Translating gives CASSDDRGADTEAFF. The chain couples TRBV25-1 to TRBJ1-1; TRBD1 matches 9 bases. Germline V CDR1 and CDR2: MGHDK, SYGVNS. The CDR3 runs to 15 residues. The J segment lost 3 bases and the V segment lost 3 bases, leaving 5 bases of the junction unmatched.

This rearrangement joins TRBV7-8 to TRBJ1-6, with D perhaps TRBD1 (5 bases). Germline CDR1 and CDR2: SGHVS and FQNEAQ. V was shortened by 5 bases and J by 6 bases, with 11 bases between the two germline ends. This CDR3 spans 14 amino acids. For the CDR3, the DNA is TGTGCCAGCAGCCAAGACAGTTTTAATTCACCCCTCCACTTT. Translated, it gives CASSQDSFNSPLHF.

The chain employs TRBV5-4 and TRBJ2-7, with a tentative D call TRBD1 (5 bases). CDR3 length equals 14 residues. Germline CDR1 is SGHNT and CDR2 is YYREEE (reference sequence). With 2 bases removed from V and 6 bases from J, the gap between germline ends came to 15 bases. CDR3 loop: CASSFLQGLGEQYF. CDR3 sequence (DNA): TGTGCCAGCAGCTTTTTGCAGGGTCTTGGCGAGCAGTACTTC. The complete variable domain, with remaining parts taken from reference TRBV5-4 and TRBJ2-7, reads ETGVTQSPTHLIKTRGQQVTLRCSSQSGHNTVSWYQQALGQGPQFIFQYYREEENGRGNFPPRFSGLQFPNYSSELNVNALELDDSALYLCASSFLQGLGEQYFGPGTRLTVT.

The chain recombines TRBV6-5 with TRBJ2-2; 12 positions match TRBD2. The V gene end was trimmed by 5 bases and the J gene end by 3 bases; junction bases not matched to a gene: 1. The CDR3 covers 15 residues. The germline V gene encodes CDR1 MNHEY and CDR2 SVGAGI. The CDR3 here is CASSPSGGDTGELFF. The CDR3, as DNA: TGTGCCAGCAGTCCTAGCGGGGGGGACACCGGGGAGCTGTTTTTT.

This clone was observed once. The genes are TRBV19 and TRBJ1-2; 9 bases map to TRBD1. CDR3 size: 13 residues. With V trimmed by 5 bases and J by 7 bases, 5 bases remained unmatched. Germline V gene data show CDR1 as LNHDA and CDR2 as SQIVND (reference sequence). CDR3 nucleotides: TGTGCCAGTAGTTTACAGGGGGCTGGTGGCTACACCTTC. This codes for CASSLQGAGGYTF.

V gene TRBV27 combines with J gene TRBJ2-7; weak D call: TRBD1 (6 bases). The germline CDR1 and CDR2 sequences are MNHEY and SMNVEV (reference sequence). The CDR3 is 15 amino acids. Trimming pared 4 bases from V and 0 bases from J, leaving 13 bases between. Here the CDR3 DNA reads TGTGCCAGCAGTTCACAGGGCCTGAGCTCCTACGAGCAGTACTTC. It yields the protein CASSSQGLSSYEQYF.

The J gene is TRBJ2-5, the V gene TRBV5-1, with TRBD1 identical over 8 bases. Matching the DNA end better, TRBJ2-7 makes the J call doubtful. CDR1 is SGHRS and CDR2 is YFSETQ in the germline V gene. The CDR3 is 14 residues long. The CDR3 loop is CASSNDRGSDEQYF. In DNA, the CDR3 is TGCGCCAGCAGCAACGACAGGGGCTCGGACGAGCAGTACTTC.

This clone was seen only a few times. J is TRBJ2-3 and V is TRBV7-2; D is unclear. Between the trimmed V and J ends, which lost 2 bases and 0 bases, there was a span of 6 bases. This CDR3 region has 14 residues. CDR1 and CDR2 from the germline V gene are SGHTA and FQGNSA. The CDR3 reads CASSLWQSTDTQYF. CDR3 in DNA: TGTGCCAGCAGCTTATGGCAGAGCACAGATACGCAGTATTTT.

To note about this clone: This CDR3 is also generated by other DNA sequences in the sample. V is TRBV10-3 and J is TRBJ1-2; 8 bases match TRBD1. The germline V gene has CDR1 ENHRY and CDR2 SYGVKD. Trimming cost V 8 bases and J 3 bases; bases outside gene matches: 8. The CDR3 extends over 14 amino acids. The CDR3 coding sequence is TGTGCCATCGGGGGGACAGGACTCGACTATGGCTACACCTTC. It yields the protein CAIGGTGLDYGYTF.

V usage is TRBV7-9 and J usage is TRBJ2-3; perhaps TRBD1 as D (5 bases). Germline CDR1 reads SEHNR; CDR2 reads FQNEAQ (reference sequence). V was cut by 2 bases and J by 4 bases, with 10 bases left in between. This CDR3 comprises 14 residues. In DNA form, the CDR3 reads TGTGCCAGCAGCTTAAACCAGGGCGCAGATACGCAGTATTTT. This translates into CASSLNQGADTQYF.

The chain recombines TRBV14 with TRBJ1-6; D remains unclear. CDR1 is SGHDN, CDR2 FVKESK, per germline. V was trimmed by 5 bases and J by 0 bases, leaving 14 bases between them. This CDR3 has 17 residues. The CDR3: CASSSGLRSSYNSPLHF. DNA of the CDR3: TGTGCCAGCAGCTCCGGCCTTAGGAGCTCCTATAATTCACCCCTCCACTTT.

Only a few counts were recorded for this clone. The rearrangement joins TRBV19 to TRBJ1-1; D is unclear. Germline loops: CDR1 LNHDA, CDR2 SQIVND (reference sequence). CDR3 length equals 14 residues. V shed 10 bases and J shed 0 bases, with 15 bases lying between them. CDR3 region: CATSSGPMNTEAFF. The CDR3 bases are TGTGCCACCTCTTCGGGTCCTATGAACACTGAAGCTTTCTTT.

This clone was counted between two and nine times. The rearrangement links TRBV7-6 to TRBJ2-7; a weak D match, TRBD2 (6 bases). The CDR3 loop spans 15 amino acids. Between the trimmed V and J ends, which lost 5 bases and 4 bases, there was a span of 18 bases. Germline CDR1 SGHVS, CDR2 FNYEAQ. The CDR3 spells CASSPTSGAVYEQYF. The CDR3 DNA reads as TGTGCCAGCAGCCCGACTAGTGGTGCTGTATACGAGCAGTACTTC.

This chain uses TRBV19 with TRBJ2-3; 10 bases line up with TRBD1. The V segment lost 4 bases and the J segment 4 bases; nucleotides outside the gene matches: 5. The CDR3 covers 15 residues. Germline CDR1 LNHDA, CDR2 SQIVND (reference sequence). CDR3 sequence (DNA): TGTGCCAGTAGTACCCTGACAGGGGGCTCAGATACGCAGTATTTT. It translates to CASSTLTGGSDTQYF.

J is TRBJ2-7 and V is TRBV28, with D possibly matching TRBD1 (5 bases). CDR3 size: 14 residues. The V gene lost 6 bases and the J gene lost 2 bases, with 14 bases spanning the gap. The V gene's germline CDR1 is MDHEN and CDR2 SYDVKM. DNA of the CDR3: TGTGCCAGCAGAGTGGCAGGGCAGGCCTACGAGCAGTACTTC. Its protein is CASRVAGQAYEQYF.

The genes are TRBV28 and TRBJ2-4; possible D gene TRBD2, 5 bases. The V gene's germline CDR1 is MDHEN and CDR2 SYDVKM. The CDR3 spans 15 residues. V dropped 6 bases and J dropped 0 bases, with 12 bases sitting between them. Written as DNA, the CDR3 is TGTGCCAGCAGCAAATGGGGAGAAGCCAAAAACATTCAGTACTTC. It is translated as CASSKWGEAKNIQYF.